Listed below are T cell receptor beta chains from one sample, sequenced in a study of blood T cell repertoires in COVID-19. Clones were sequenced by immunoSEQ multiplex PCR, and TCRdb holds only the in-frame ones, with some missing. There are more than 200,000 clones in the sample; 84% occur only once, and approximately 1.8% lies in the top ten. Sample: PBMCs or T cells enriched from blood (not recorded which). The receptors come from a man aged 55 to 69 who had recovered from COVID-19. Both conserved end residues are part of each CDR3. A D gene is named only where the DNA matches it firmly. Clone size is given for some rows only: seen once, a few or many times, or a class if the clone is expanded.

D: TRBD1
V: TRBV6-5
size: NA
J: TRBJ2-5
DNA: TGTGCCAGCAGAATGACAGGGGGCACAGAGACCCAGTACTTC
CDR3: CASRMTGGTETQYF

D: NA
V: TRBV3-1/TRBV3-2
size: NA
J: TRBJ1-2
DNA: TGTGCCAGCAGCCAAGACGTTACCTCTGGCACGGGCTACACCTTC
CDR3: CASSQDVTSGTGYTF

D: NA
V: TRBV20-1
size: NA
J: TRBJ2-7
DNA: TGCAGTGCTAGTAGCGCGAGGACACTCTCCTACGAGCAGTACTTC
CDR3: CSASSARTLSYEQYF

D: NA
V: TRBV19
size: NA
J: TRBJ1-1
DNA: TGTGCCAGTAGTATCCTGGTAAGGAGAACTGAAGCTTTCTTT
CDR3: CASSILVRRTEAFF

D: NA
V: TRBV7-9
size: NA
J: TRBJ2-2
DNA: TGTGCCAGCAGCTTACAGGTGTCGAACACCGGGGAGCTGTTTTTT
CDR3: CASSLQVSNTGELFF

D: NA
V: TRBV2
size: once
J: TRBJ1-1
DNA: TGTGCCAGCAGGTCCGACAGAAACACTGAAGCTTTCTTT
CDR3: CASRSDRNTEAFF

D: NA
V: TRBV27
size: NA
J: TRBJ1-4
DNA: TGTGCCAGCAGTTTGGGCAGGACCGTTAGGGGGGAAAAACTGTTTTTT
CDR3: CASSLGRTVRGEKLFF

D: TRBD1
V: TRBV5-1
size: NA
J: TRBJ2-2
DNA: TGCGCCAGCAGCATCCACCGGGACAGGGAGCCCGGGGAGCTGTTTTTT
CDR3: CASSIHRDREPGELFF

D: TRBD2
V: TRBV7-2
size: NA
J: TRBJ2-3
DNA: TGTGCCAGCAGCTTTCTTAGCGGGGGTAGAACAGATACGCAGTATTTT
CDR3: CASSFLSGGRTDTQYF

D: NA
V: TRBV18
size: NA
J: TRBJ2-5
DNA: TGTGCCAGCCACACCACGGGAGAGACCCAGTACTTC
CDR3: CASHTTGETQYF

D: NA
V: TRBV7-7
size: NA
J: TRBJ2-2
DNA: TGTGCTAGCAGACCAGGTGGGAACACCGGGGAGCTGTTTTTT
CDR3: CASRPGGNTGELFF

D: NA
V: TRBV6-6
size: NA
J: TRBJ1-6
DNA: TGTGCCAGCAGTCAACTCGGGAGCTCCTATAATTCACCCCTCCACTTT
CDR3: CASSQLGSSYNSPLHF

D: NA
V: TRBV6-5
size: NA
J: TRBJ2-5
DNA: TGTGCCAGCAGTACGACAGGAAATCAAGAGACCCAGTACTTC
CDR3: CASSTTGNQETQYF

D: TRBD2
V: TRBV19
size: few
J: TRBJ2-7
DNA: TGTGCCAGTAGTTGGCGGGGGGCCTACGAGCAGTACTTC
CDR3: CASSWRGAYEQYF

D: NA
V: TRBV2
size: many
J: TRBJ1-5
DNA: TGTGCCAGCAACCTACGAGGGAACCAGCCCCAGCATTTT
CDR3: CASNLRGNQPQHF

D: TRBD1
V: TRBV27
size: NA
J: TRBJ1-5
DNA: TGTGCCAGCAGTCCCCGGAGACAGGGAAACAATCAGCCCCAGCATTTT
CDR3: CASSPRRQGNNQPQHF

D: NA
V: TRBV5-1
size: NA
J: TRBJ1-2
DNA: TGCGCCAGCAGTTTACAGGATAACTATGGCTACACCTTC
CDR3: CASSLQDNYGYTF

D: TRBD2
V: TRBV6-5
size: NA
J: TRBJ2-3
DNA: TGTGCCAGCAGTTACGGCGGGGGAGTCACAGATACGCAGTATTTT
CDR3: CASSYGGGVTDTQYF

D: TRBD2
V: TRBV19
size: NA
J: TRBJ2-1
DNA: TGTGCCAGTAGCACTAGCGGGGATGACAATGAGCAGTTCTTC
CDR3: CASSTSGDDNEQFF

D: NA
V: TRBV20-1
size: NA
J: TRBJ2-1
DNA: TGCAGTGCTAGGCAGTACGATGAGCAGTTCTTC
CDR3: CSARQYDEQFF

D: NA
V: TRBV6-5
size: NA
J: TRBJ1-5
DNA: TGTGCCAGCAGACGGGGGGACAAAAGCAATCAGCCCCAGCATTTT
CDR3: CASRRGDKSNQPQHF

D: NA
V: TRBV4-3
size: NA
J: TRBJ1-4
DNA: TGCGCCAGCAGCCAAGACAGGGGAAATGAAAAACTGTTTTTT
CDR3: CASSQDRGNEKLFF

D: TRBD1
V: TRBV19
size: NA
J: TRBJ2-1
DNA: TGTGCCAGTAGTATAGACCCCGGGGCAGGGGGCTCCTACAATGAGCAGTTCTTC
CDR3: CASSIDPGAGGSYNEQFF

D: NA
V: TRBV5-1
size: NA
J: TRBJ1-1
DNA: TGCGCCAGCAGCCCCGACACCCTGAACACTGAAGCTTTCTTT
CDR3: CASSPDTLNTEAFF

D: TRBD2
V: TRBV6-5
size: NA
J: TRBJ2-3
DNA: TGTGCCAGCAAGTCTAGCGGGGGGATAGATACGCAGTATTTT
CDR3: CASKSSGGIDTQYF

D: NA
V: TRBV11-1
size: NA
J: TRBJ1-1
DNA: TGTGCCAGCACCGTTACACTGAACACTGAAGCTTTCTTT
CDR3: CASTVTLNTEAFF

D: NA
V: TRBV11-2
size: NA
J: TRBJ2-2
DNA: TGTGCCAGCAGCAACGGTTTCAACACCGGGGAGCTGTTTTTT
CDR3: CASSNGFNTGELFF

D: NA
V: TRBV7-2
size: NA
J: TRBJ1-1
DNA: TGTGCCAGCACCCGTGGGGAGACTGAAGCTTTCTTT
CDR3: CASTRGETEAFF

D: TRBD1
V: TRBV6-5
size: NA
J: TRBJ1-5
DNA: TGTGCCAGCAGAAGGACAGGGGGCCACAATCAGCCCCAGCATTTT
CDR3: CASRRTGGHNQPQHF

D: TRBD2
V: TRBV7-2
size: NA
J: TRBJ2-5
DNA: TGTGCCAGCAGCTCGCCACTAGCGGGGGTGGGGGAGACCCAGTACTTC
CDR3: CASSSPLAGVGETQYF

D: NA
V: TRBV27
size: NA
J: TRBJ1-1
DNA: TGTGCCAGCAGTTTAACAGGGACTGAAGCTTTCTTT
CDR3: CASSLTGTEAFF

D: NA
V: TRBV6-4
size: NA
J: TRBJ2-2
DNA: TGTGCCAGCAGTGACTCTTATCTTACCGGGGAGCTGTTTTTT
CDR3: CASSDSYLTGELFF

D: NA
V: TRBV7-6
size: once
J: TRBJ1-6
DNA: TGTGCCAGCAGCCCCAACAGGGATTCACCCCTCCACTTT
CDR3: CASSPNRDSPLHF

D: NA
V: TRBV12-3/TRBV12-4
size: NA
J: TRBJ2-1
DNA: TGTGCCAGCAGTGCCACCGGGACACAGTTCTTC
CDR3: CASSATGTQFF

D: TRBD1
V: TRBV19
size: NA
J: TRBJ2-2
DNA: TGTGCCAGTAGTTACAGGGGGCCGAACACCGGGGAGCTGTTTTTT
CDR3: CASSYRGPNTGELFF

D: TRBD1
V: TRBV3-1/TRBV3-2
size: NA
J: TRBJ1-6
DNA: TGTGCCAGCAGCGGGACAGGGACTTCACCCCTCCACTTT
CDR3: CASSGTGTSPLHF

D: TRBD1
V: TRBV2
size: NA
J: TRBJ1-4
DNA: TGTGCCAGCAGCGCACAGGGGCAGGCTAATGAAAAACTGTTTTTT
CDR3: CASSAQGQANEKLFF

D: NA
V: TRBV10-1
size: NA
J: TRBJ2-7
DNA: TGCGCCAGCAGTGATGAGGGGACCAGGGGTCGGCAGCAGTACTTC
CDR3: CASSDEGTRGRQQYF